This T cell receptor beta chain originates from a study of shared clonotypes between healthy human individuals. Measured with immunoSEQ multiplex PCR; TCRdb has only the in-frame clones, and not every one. The repertoire consists of about 2 million clones, with about 95% occurring once and the leading ten covering 0.1% to 0.15%. Germline CDR1 and CDR2: SGHVT and SQSDAQ. Deletions cut 5 bases from V and 7 bases from J, with 21 bases between. CDR3 length: 15 residues. Material: naive CD4+ T cells sorted from blood. As to subset: CD45RA+ positively selected. This sequence was found in a man between 18 and 35 years old in good health. The gene calls are TRBV7-4 and TRBJ2-7, with D perhaps matching TRBD1 (6 bases). The CDR3 sequence is CASSIRDQPRGEQYF. The CDR3 bases are TGTGCCAGCAGCATTCGGGACCAACCTAGGGGGGAGCAGTACTTC.